These 14 T cell receptor beta chains originate from one sample sequenced in a study of shared clonotypes between healthy human individuals. Sequenced by immunoSEQ multiplex PCR; TCRdb stores in-frame clones only, minus some. The data show about 1 million clones, roughly 80% seen once. Sequences were obtained from memory CD4+ T cells sorted from blood. The sample's subset: CD45RA-negative fraction. These receptors all stem from a man aged 18 to 35 in good health.

The gene calls are TRBV5-4 and TRBJ2-5; 13 nucleotides align to TRBD2. Germline CDR1 is SGHNT and CDR2 is YYREEE (reference sequence). After removal of 4 bases from V and 5 bases from J, the junction contained 11 bases not matched to a gene. This CDR3 is 17 amino acids long. The CDR3 is CASSLGLAGAVRETQYF. The CDR3 region has the DNA TGTGCCAGCAGCCTAGGACTAGCGGGGGCAGTAAGGGAGACCCAGTACTTC.

For this clone: No conserved phenylalanine or tryptophan is present at the end of the CDR3, so a read error is the likely explanation. No DNA is shown, since the ends of the CDR3 on it are uncertain; the CDR3 is the one TCRdb lists. V usage is TRBV18 and J usage is TRBJ2-7; the table's D call, TRBD1, has no DNA check behind it. The CDR3 adds up to 12 amino acids, both ends counted. Germline V gene data show CDR1 as KGHSH and CDR2 as LQKENI. The CDR3 is CASSQGQGGLLL.

The V gene is TRBV5-6, the J gene TRBJ2-2; D is possibly TRBD2 (6 bases). The CDR3 consists of 16 residues. Trimming left V 4 bases short and J 6 bases short, with 19 bases between. Germline-derived CDR1 and CDR2 are SGHDT and YYEEEE. This CDR3 is CASSPRGTPIPGELFF. Written as DNA, the CDR3 is TGTGCCAGCAGCCCCCGGGGGACCCCAATCCCCGGGGAGCTGTTTTTT.

The chain uses TRBV10-2 and TRBJ2-7; 9 bases are shared with TRBD1. The CDR3 is 14 amino acids. Germline CDR1 WSHSY, CDR2 SAAADI. V was pared by 5 bases and J by 5 bases, with 7 bases of the junction left unmatched. The CDR3 nucleotides read TGCGCCAGCAGTAGACAGGGGGTGGGCAACGAGCAGTACTTC. It is translated as CASSRQGVGNEQYF.

This rearrangement joins TRBV15 to TRBJ2-2; TRBD2 agrees at 7 bases. Germline lookup yields CDR1 LNHNV and CDR2 YYDKDF (reference sequence). V shed 8 bases and J 1 base; nucleotides not matched to a gene: 7. This CDR3 is built from 15 residues. CDR3 bases: TGTGCCACCCGTACGGGGGGTGGGAACACCGGGGAGCTGTTTTTT. This gives the protein CATRTGGGNTGELFF.

A note on this clone: At the DNA level, this CDR3 is encoded by other sequences in the same sample as well. The rearrangement joins TRBV5-1 to TRBJ2-2; weak D call: TRBD2 (5 bases). Germline CDR1 and CDR2: SGHRS and YFSETQ. Trimming cost V 0 bases and J 2 bases, with 8 bases left between them. The CDR3 is 15 amino acids. CDR3 DNA: TGCGCCAGCAGCTTGGATCCGGGAAACACCGGGGAGCTGTTTTTT. Protein sequence: CASSLDPGNTGELFF.

This rearrangement joins TRBV7-8 to TRBJ1-5, with D perhaps TRBD1 (6 bases). The CDR3 extends over 14 amino acids. Trimming took off 7 bases at V and 1 base at J, with 11 bases between the two ends. Germline V gives CDR1 SGHVS, CDR2 FQNEAQ. As DNA, the CDR3 is TGTGCCAGCAACCCAGGGGCCAGCAATCAGCCCCAGCATTTT. This encodes CASNPGASNQPQHF.

V is TRBV10-3 and J is TRBJ1-1; 7 bases align to TRBD1. Germline CDR1 is ENHRY and CDR2 is SYGVKD. CDR3 length: 16 residues. V dropped 6 bases and J dropped 1; count of bases not matched to a gene: 11. The CDR3 here is CAIRTQGVGRNTEAFF. CDR3 in DNA: TGTGCCATCAGGACCCAGGGGGTGGGTCGGAACACTGAAGCTTTCTTT.

V usage is TRBV7-2 and J usage is TRBJ2-1, with 15 bases aligning to TRBD2. Trimming took 4 bases from V and 3 from J; bases not matched to a gene: 10. Germline V gene sequence: CDR1 SGHTA, CDR2 FQGNSA. The CDR3 has 19 residues. The CDR3 protein is CASSYARTSGRGDYNEQFF. DNA for the CDR3: TGTGCCAGCAGCTACGCTCGGACTAGCGGGAGGGGGGACTACAATGAGCAGTTCTTC.

The chain has TRBV5-4 and TRBJ1-1; D perhaps matches TRBD1 (5 bases). The CDR3 runs to 16 residues. Looked up from germline, CDR1 is SGHNT and CDR2 is YYREEE (reference sequence). The V gene lost 4 bases and the J gene lost 0 bases, with 16 bases spanning the gap. The CDR3 nucleotides are TGTGCCAGCAGCCCAGCAGGGCAGGCAATGAACACTGAAGCTTTCTTT. Its protein is CASSPAGQAMNTEAFF.

This clone was seen more than once but under ten times. The chain has TRBV5-6 and TRBJ2-3; D is perhaps TRBD2 (6 bases). Germline V gives CDR1 SGHDT, CDR2 YYEEEE. Between the trimmed V and J ends, which lost 5 bases and 4 bases, there was a span of 17 bases. This CDR3 has 15 amino acids. The chain's CDR3 is CASRQRFGSPDTQYF. CDR3 DNA sequence: TGTGCCAGCAGGCAAAGGTTCGGGAGCCCAGATACGCAGTATTTT.

This chain joins TRBV4-3 and TRBJ2-3; D might be TRBD1 (5 bases). The length of the CDR3 is 15 residues. Trimming cost V 0 bases and J 5 bases, with 12 bases left between them. The germline gives CDR1 LGHNA, CDR2 YSLEER. Here the CDR3 reads CASSQEGVKGDTQYF. The CDR3 coding sequence is TGCGCCAGCAGCCAAGAAGGGGTGAAGGGAGATACGCAGTATTTT.

This clone was observed many times. The rearrangement links TRBV14 to TRBJ2-7; 7 bases are a match to TRBD1. The germline CDR1 and CDR2 sequences are SGHDN and FVKESK. V shed 2 bases, J shed 11 bases, and the junction held 6 bases outside the gene matches. There are 12 residues in the CDR3. In DNA, the CDR3 is TGTGCCAGCAGCCAATCCGGGACAGACAAGTACTTC. Translating gives CASSQSGTDKYF.

The chain couples TRBV5-8 to TRBJ1-2; D is ambiguous. Germline lookup yields CDR1 SGHTS and CDR2 YDEGEE. The CDR3 consists of 10 residues. Trimming shortened V by 7 bases and J by 7 bases, and 8 bases separated the two germline ends. In nucleotides, the CDR3 is TGTGCCAGCTCCGAAATTGGCTACACCTTC. Protein sequence: CASSEIGYTF.